These T cell receptor beta chains were read from a single sample in a study of blood T cell repertoires in COVID-19. The method was immunoSEQ multiplex PCR; TCRdb's version includes in-frame clones alone and lacks a portion of them. The sample lists 55,000 or so clones; around 87% were seen once. What was sequenced was peripheral blood. The receptors stem from a man aged 55 to 70 with active or convalescent COVID-19. CDR3s leave out the opening cysteine and the closing phenylalanine or tryptophan. Fields, in order: V gene, J gene, CDR3 protein.

TRBV2	TRBJ1-6	ASSERTGYSPLH
TRBV11-3	TRBJ2-2	ASSSEPQGGELF
TRBV2	TRBJ2-3	ASSNIQPSTDTQY
TRBV28	TRBJ1-2	ASRATGTGGGYT
TRBV27	TRBJ1-3	ASSLGRAGNTIY
TRBV18	TRBJ1-1	ASSPPGGQGGAF
TRBV2	TRBJ1-1	ASEARPNTEAF
TRBV7-7	TRBJ2-1	ASSAAGGSYNEQF
TRBV3-1/TRBV3-2	TRBJ1-5	ASSQAPPGGSNQPQH
TRBV25-1	TRBJ2-2	ASSAGQNTGELF
TRBV5-6	TRBJ1-2	ASSPLQGARYGYT
TRBV2	TRBJ2-7	ASSEDATGSSYEQY
TRBV14	TRBJ2-5	ASSQDGGGGKETQY
TRBV2	TRBJ2-5	ASSERPASGSWETQY
TRBV27	TRBJ1-2	ASSAGQGALSGYT
TRBV7-9	TRBJ2-7	ASTPGGTLYEQY
TRBV30	TRBJ2-1	AWSADRTYNEQF
TRBV15	TRBJ1-2	ATSRDAQANRNYGYT
TRBV5-1	TRBJ2-7	ASSPPSVNSYEQY
TRBV19	TRBJ2-3	ASSFQTSGTGKDTQY
TRBV21-1	TRBJ2-1	ATRLGPVCPLRQF
TRBV24-1	TRBJ2-1	ATSDPSGGTYNEQF
TRBV30	TRBJ1-5	AWSGEGTINQPQH
TRBV18	TRBJ2-2	ASSPGTGRRTGELF
TRBV2	TRBJ2-5	ASSRGTGAETQY
TRBV4-2	TRBJ2-7	ASSPRGKAYEQY
TRBV7-2	TRBJ2-5	ASSLERGETQY
TRBV11-3	TRBJ2-1	ASSPRGYNEQF
TRBV29-1	TRBJ1-2	SVRSMVANYGYT
TRBV7-9	TRBJ1-2	ASSYPNSLGYT
TRBV10-3	TRBJ2-5	AISGVAGGGETQY
TRBV5-8	TRBJ1-5	ASSWTGGLFGNQPQH
TRBV6-5	TRBJ2-1	ASTPSGGVYNEQF
TRBV5-4	TRBJ2-6	ASYSYKASGANVLT
TRBV5-1	TRBJ1-1	ASSLRTGNTEAF
TRBV11-2	TRBJ2-1	ASSLAGSSVNYNEQF
TRBV7-9	TRBJ1-2	ASIDGSREDYGYT
TRBV6-2/TRBV6-3	TRBJ2-1	ASSPRQGANLGEQF
TRBV5-1	TRBJ2-2	ASSSGQGSTGELF
TRBV3-1/TRBV3-2	TRBJ1-4	ASSQEYTGGEKLF
TRBV7-8	TRBJ2-1	ASSGRGVTANNEQF
TRBV5-6	TRBJ1-5	ASSPAAGGVGGNQPQH
TRBV9	TRBJ1-1	ASSFSSGLKNTEAF
TRBV5-6	TRBJ1-1	ASSLGLAGRGNTEAF
TRBV2	TRBJ2-3	ASSQTSGGSTDTQY
TRBV7-2	TRBJ1-4	ASSPTATNEKLF
TRBV3-1/TRBV3-2	TRBJ2-1	ASSQGGLAGSTANEQF
TRBV5-6	TRBJ2-1	ASSPRQGAQNEQF
TRBV5-1	TRBJ1-6	ASSHRTRDRGRNSPLH
TRBV3-1/TRBV3-2	TRBJ1-4	ASSSTERGREKLF
TRBV6-5	TRBJ1-1	ASRIQGNMNTEAF
TRBV5-6	TRBJ1-1	ASSLSPGKLEAF
TRBV19	TRBJ1-2	ASSTPGTGSNYGYT
TRBV7-2	TRBJ1-1	ASSGGQWTEAF
TRBV5-1	TRBJ1-3	ASSLEGSSGNTIY